One sample yielded the 10 T cell receptor beta chains listed below, sequenced in a study of cytomegalovirus exposure and HLA in healthy donors. Data came from immunoSEQ multiplex PCR; TCRdb stores just in-frame clones and leaves some out. The sample gives approximately 120,000 clones, 90% to 97% of which show up once; 1.5% to 2% is in the top ten. The sequenced material came from PBMCs. The receptors derive from a man aged 18-30 years in good health and CMV-seronegative.

The V and J genes are TRBV19 and TRBJ2-5; the match to TRBD1 covers 7 bases. CDR3 length: 16 residues. J lost 0 bases, V lost 8 bases, and 12 bases had no gene match. The germline gives CDR1 LNHDA, CDR2 SQIVND (reference sequence). As DNA, the CDR3 is TGTGCCAGTTCAAAGGCCGGGACAGCGAACCAAGAGACCCAGTACTTC. It is translated as CASSKAGTANQETQYF.

The CDR3: CASSAGQGSNTIYF. CDR3 nucleotide sequence: TGTGCCAGCAGCGCCGGACAGGGAAGTAACACCATATATTTT. The rearrangement uses TRBV6-6 and TRBJ1-3, with 8 bases fitting TRBD1. Germline CDR1 MNHNY, CDR2 SVGAGI (reference sequence). This CDR3 is built from 14 residues. The ends lost 6 bases at V and 7 bases at J; junction bases unmatched: 8.

The V and J genes are TRBV5-1 and TRBJ2-5, with D perhaps TRBD1 (5 bases). CDR1 and CDR2 from the germline V gene are SGHRS and YFSETQ. With 7 bases removed from V and 5 bases from J, the gap between germline ends came to 15 bases. This CDR3 is 13 amino acids long. CDR3 sequence: CASRLGALETQYF. CDR3 DNA: TGCGCCAGCCGGCTAGGGGCGCTGGAGACCCAGTACTTC.

This clone was seen only once. The chain links TRBV7-2 to TRBJ1-3; tentative D call: TRBD1 (5 bases). The CDR3 covers 15 residues. With 4 bases removed from V and 0 bases from J, the gap between germline ends came to 10 bases. Per the germline V gene, CDR1 is SGHTA and CDR2 is FQGNSA. The CDR3: CASSSDTSSGNTIYF. CDR3 nucleotide sequence: TGTGCCAGCAGCTCGGACACGAGCTCTGGAAACACCATATATTTT.

In nucleotides, the CDR3 is TGTGCCAGCAGTTTAAATGAGGTCCTAGCCAAAAACATTCAGTACTTC. It codes for CASSLNEVLAKNIQYF. This chain links TRBV27 with TRBJ2-4, with D unresolved. The V end lost 2 bases, the J end lost 0 bases, and 11 bases lay between the germline ends. The CDR3 is made up of 16 amino acids. Germline lookup yields CDR1 MNHEY and CDR2 SMNVEV (reference sequence).

The chain couples TRBV30 to TRBJ2-1; D unresolved. This CDR3 comprises 12 residues. CDR1 GTSNPN and CDR2 SVGIG come from the germline V gene (reference sequence). V was trimmed by 5 bases and J by 0 bases, leaving 5 bases between them. The CDR3 nucleotides read TGTGCCTGGGCTAGCTCCTACAATGAGCAGTTCTTC. Protein sequence: CAWASSYNEQFF.

This clone was recorded only once. The chain couples TRBV29-1 to TRBJ2-7; 10 nucleotides line up with TRBD2. CDR1 is SQVTM, CDR2 ANQGSEA, per germline. This CDR3 is built from 15 residues. With 7 bases clipped from V and 2 bases from J, the junction kept 11 bases outside the gene matches. CDR3 sequence: CSADASGSSPYEQYF. The CDR3 bases are TGCAGCGCTGACGCTAGCGGGAGTTCTCCCTACGAGCAGTACTTC.

This sequence joins TRBV4-3 and TRBJ1-5; D is uncertain. CDR1 and CDR2 from the germline V gene are LGHNA and YSLEER. The V end was cut by 4 bases, the J end by 0 bases, with 22 bases between. CDR3 length: 19 amino acids. Here the CDR3 reads CASSPGSLSGVYSNQPQHF. The CDR3 nucleotides read TGCGCCAGCAGCCCCGGGAGCCTGTCGGGCGTTTATAGCAATCAGCCCCAGCATTTT.

The chain employs TRBV7-3 and TRBJ1-2; 12 bases agree with TRBD1. The germline V gene has CDR1 SGHTA and CDR2 FQGTGA. This CDR3 has 15 amino acids. Unmatched junction bases numbered 5, after V lost 5 bases and J lost 4 bases. The CDR3, as DNA: TGTGCCAGCAGCCCAGGGACAGGGGGCAGCTATGGCTACACCTTC. It yields the protein CASSPGTGGSYGYTF.

This clone was recorded only once. The chain links TRBV28 to TRBJ2-6, with TRBD2 matching 7 bases. Looked up from germline, CDR1 is MDHEN and CDR2 is SYDVKM. V shed 10 bases and J 0 bases; nucleotides not matched to a gene: 3. The CDR3 covers 14 residues. Here the CDR3 DNA reads TGTGCCATCGGGGGGTTCTCTGGGGCCAACGTCCTGACTTTC. Translating it yields CAIGGFSGANVLTF.